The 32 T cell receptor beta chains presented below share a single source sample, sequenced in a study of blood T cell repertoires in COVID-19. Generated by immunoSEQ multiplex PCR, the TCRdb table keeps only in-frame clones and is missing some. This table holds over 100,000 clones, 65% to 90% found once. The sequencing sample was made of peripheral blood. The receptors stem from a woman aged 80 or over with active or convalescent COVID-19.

The DNA of the CDR3 is TGTGCCAGCAGCACAGGGGGCCCCTACGAGCAGTACTTC. Encoded protein: CASSTGGPYEQYF. The chain is built from TRBV7-6 and TRBJ2-7, with 9 nucleotides matching TRBD1. V shed 5 bases and J 2 bases; nucleotides not matched to a gene: 1. CDR1 and CDR2 from the germline V gene are SGHVS and FNYEAQ. The CDR3 loop spans 13 amino acids.

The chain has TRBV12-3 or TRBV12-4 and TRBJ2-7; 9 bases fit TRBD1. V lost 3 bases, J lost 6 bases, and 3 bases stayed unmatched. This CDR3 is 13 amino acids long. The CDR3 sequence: CASSLGTGSEQYF. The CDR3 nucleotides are TGTGCCAGCAGTTTGGGGACAGGGTCCGAGCAGTACTTC.

For the CDR3, the DNA is TGTGCCAGCAGTCCCCAACAGGGGGCGGGCAATCAGCCCCAGCATTTT. Translating it yields CASSPQQGAGNQPQHF. The chain employs TRBV28 and TRBJ1-5; TRBD1 matches 9 bases. Germline loops: CDR1 MDHEN, CDR2 SYDVKM. With 5 bases clipped from V and 2 bases from J, the junction kept 7 bases outside the gene matches. The CDR3 runs 16 residues. The full variable domain, completed using reference TRBV28 and TRBJ1-5, is DVKVTQSSRYLVKRTGEKVFLECVQDMDHENMFWYRQDPGLGLRLIYFSYDVKMKEKGDIPEGYSVSREKKERFSLILESASTNQTSMYLCASSPQQGAGNQPQHFGDGTRLSIL.

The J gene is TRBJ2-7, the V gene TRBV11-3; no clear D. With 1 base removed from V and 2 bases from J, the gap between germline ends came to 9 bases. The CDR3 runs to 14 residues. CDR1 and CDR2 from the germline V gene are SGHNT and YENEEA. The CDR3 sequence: CASSLVRVPYEQYF. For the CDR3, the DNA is TGTGCCAGCAGCTTAGTCCGGGTCCCCTACGAGCAGTACTTC.

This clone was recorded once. CDR3 DNA sequence: TGTGCCAGCAGCGTAGAACCCCATGTTAGCGGGGGAAGTACTAGCACAGATACGCAGTATTTT. It encodes CASSVEPHVSGGSTSTDTQYF. The chain employs TRBV9 and TRBJ2-3; 9 bases are a match to TRBD2. The CDR3 totals 21 residues. With V trimmed by 0 bases and J by 0 bases, 17 bases remained unmatched. Germline assignment: CDR1 SGDLS and CDR2 YYNGEE.

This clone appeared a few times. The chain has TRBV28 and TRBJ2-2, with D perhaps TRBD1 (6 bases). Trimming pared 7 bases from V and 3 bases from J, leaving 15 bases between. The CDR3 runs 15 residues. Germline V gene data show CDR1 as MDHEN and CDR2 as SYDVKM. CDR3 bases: TGTGCCAGCACCTCCGGGACAAGGGACACCGGGGAGCTGTTTTTT. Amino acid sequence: CASTSGTRDTGELFF.

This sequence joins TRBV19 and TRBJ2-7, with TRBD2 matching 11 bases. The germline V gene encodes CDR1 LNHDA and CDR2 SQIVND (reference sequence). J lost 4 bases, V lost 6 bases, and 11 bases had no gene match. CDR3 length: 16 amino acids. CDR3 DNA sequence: TGTGCCAGTAGGACCCAACTAGCGGGAGAGGTATACGAGCAGTACTTC. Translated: CASRTQLAGEVYEQYF.

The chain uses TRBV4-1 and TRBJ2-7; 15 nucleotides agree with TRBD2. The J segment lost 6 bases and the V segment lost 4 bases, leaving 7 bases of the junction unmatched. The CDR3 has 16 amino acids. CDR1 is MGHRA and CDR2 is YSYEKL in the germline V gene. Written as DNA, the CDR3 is TGCGCCAGCAGCCTTCGGACTAGCGGGAGGGCCGGCGAGCAGTACTTC. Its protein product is CASSLRTSGRAGEQYF.

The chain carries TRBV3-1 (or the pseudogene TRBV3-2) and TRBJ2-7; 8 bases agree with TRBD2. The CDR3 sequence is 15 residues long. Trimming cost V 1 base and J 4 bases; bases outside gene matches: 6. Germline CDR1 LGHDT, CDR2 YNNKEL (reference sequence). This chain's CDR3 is CASSQVGTRGYEQYF. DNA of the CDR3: TGTGCCAGCAGCCAAGTAGGGACTAGGGGGTACGAGCAGTACTTC.

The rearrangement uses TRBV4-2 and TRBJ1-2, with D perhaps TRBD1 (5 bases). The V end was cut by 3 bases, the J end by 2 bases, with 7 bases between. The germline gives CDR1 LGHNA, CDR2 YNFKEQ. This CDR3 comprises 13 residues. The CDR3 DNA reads TGTGCCAGCAGCCAGACAGACAACTATGGCTACACCTTC. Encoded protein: CASSQTDNYGYTF.

DNA for the CDR3: TGCAGCGTCGCGAACGGGGGGAGGTCTGAAGCTTTCTTT. This gives the protein CSVANGGRSEAFF. The chain recombines TRBV29-1 with TRBJ1-1; D is possibly TRBD1 (5 bases). Looked up from germline, CDR1 is SQVTM and CDR2 is ANQGSEA. Deletions cut 6 bases from V and 6 bases from J, with 17 bases between. CDR3 length: 13 amino acids.

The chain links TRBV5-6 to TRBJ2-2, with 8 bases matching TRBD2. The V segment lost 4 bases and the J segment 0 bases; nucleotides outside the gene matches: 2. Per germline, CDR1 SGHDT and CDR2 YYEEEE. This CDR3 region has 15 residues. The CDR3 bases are TGTGCCAGCAGCGTACTAGCGGCGAACACCGGGGAGCTGTTTTTT. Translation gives CASSVLAANTGELFF.

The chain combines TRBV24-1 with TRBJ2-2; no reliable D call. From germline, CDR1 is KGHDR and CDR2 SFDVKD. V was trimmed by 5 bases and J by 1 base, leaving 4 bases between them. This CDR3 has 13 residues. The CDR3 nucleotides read TGTGCCACCAGTGCAGGGAACACCGGGGAGCTGTTTTTT. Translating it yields CATSAGNTGELFF.

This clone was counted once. CDR3 residues: CASSVAGAGGTYEQYF. The CDR3 DNA follows: TGTGCCAGCAGTGTCGCAGGGGCGGGAGGAACCTACGAGCAGTACTTC. The rearrangement uses TRBV28 and TRBJ2-7, with TRBD2 matching 8 bases. The length of the CDR3 is 16 residues. Trimming removed 5 bases from V and 2 bases from J; junction bases left unmatched: 11. The germline V gene has CDR1 MDHEN and CDR2 SYDVKM. The full variable domain, with the rest looked up from reference TRBV28 and TRBJ2-7, is DVKVTQSSRYLVKRTGEKVFLECVQDMDHENMFWYRQDPGLGLRLIYFSYDVKMKEKGDIPEGYSVSREKKERFSLILESASTNQTSMYLCASSVAGAGGTYEQYFGPGTRLTVT.

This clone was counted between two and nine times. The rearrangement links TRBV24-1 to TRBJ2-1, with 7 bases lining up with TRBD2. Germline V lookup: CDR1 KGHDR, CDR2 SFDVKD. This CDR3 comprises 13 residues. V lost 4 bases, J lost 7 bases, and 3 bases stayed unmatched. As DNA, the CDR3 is TGTGCCACCAGTGACTGGACTAGGAATGAGCAGTTCTTC. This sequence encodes CATSDWTRNEQFF.

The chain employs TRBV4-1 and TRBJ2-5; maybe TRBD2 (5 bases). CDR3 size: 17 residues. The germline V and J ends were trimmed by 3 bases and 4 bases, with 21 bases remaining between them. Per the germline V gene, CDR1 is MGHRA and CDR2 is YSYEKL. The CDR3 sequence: CASSQGRPGPRGETQYF. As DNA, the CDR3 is TGCGCCAGCAGCCAGGGCAGACCGGGTCCCCGGGGAGAGACCCAGTACTTC.

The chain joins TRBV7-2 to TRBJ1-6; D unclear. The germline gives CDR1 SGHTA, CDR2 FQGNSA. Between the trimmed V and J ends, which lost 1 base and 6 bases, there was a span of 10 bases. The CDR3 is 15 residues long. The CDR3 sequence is CASSLVGRANSPLHF. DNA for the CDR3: TGTGCCAGCAGCTTAGTAGGGAGGGCTAATTCACCCCTCCACTTT.

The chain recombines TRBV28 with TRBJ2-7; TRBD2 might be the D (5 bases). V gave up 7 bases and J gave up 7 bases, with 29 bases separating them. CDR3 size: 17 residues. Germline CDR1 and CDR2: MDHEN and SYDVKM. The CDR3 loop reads CASTLLGRGPMAKEQYF. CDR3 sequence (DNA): TGTGCCAGCACCCTTTTGGGGAGAGGACCGATGGCTAAAGAGCAGTACTTC.

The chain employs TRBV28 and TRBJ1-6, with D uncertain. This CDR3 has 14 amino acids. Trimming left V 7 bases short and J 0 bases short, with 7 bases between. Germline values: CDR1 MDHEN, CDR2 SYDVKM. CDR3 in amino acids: CASKWSSYNSPLHF. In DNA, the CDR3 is TGTGCCAGCAAGTGGAGCTCCTATAATTCACCCCTCCACTTT.

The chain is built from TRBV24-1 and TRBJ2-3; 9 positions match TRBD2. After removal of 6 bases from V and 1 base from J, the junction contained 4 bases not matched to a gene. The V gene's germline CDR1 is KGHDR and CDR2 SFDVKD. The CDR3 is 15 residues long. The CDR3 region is CATSRSGRGTDTQYF. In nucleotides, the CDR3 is TGTGCCACCAGTCGTAGCGGGAGAGGCACAGATACGCAGTATTTT.

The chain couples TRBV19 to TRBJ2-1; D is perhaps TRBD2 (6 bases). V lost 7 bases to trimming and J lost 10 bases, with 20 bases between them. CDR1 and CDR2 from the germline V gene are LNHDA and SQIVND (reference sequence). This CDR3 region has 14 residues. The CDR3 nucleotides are TGTGCCAGTACCTCATGGGACTCCCAACGGGAGCAGTTCTTC. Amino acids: CASTSWDSQREQFF. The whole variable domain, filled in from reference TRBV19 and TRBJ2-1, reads DGGITQSPKYLFRKEGQNVTLSCEQNLNHDAMYWYRQDPGQGLRLIYYSQIVNDFQKGDIAEGYSVSREKKESFPLTVTSAQKNPTAFYLCASTSWDSQREQFFGPGTRLTVL.

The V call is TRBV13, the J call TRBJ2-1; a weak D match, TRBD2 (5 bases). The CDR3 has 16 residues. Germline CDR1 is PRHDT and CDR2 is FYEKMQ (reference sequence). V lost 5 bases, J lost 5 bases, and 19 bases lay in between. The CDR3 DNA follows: TGTGCCAGCAGCCCCTCCGTTGGAGGTCCGCACAATGAGCAGTTCTTC. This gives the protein CASSPSVGGPHNEQFF. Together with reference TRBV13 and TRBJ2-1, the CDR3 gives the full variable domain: AAGVIQSPRHLIKEKRETATLKCYPIPRHDTVYWYQQGPGQDPQFLISFYEKMQSDKGSIPDRFSAQQFSDYHSELNMSSLELGDSALYFCASSPSVGGPHNEQFFGPGTRLTVL.

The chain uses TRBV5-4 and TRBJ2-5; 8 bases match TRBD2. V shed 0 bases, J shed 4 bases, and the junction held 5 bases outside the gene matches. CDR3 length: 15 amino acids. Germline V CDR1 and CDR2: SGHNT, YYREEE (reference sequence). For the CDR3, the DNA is TGTGCCAGCAGCTTGGCGGGAGGGCAGGGAGAGACCCAGTACTTC. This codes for CASSLAGGQGETQYF.

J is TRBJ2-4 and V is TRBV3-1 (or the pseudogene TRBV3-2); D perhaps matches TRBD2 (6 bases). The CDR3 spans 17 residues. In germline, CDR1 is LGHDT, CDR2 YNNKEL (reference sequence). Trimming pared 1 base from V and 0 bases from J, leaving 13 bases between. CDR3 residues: CASSQGDLVLAKNIQYF. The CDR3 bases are TGTGCCAGCAGCCAAGGGGACTTAGTGCTAGCCAAAAACATTCAGTACTTC.

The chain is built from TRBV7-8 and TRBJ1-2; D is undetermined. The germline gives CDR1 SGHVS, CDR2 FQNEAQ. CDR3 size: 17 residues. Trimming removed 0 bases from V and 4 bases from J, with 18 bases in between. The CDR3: CASSLALMVSPIYGYTF. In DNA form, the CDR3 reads TGTGCCAGCAGCTTAGCGCTAATGGTTTCCCCTATCTATGGCTACACCTTC. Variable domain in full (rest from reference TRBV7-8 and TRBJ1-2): GAGVSQSPRYKVAKRGQDVALRCDPISGHVSLFWYQQALGQGPEFLTYFQNEAQLDKSGLPSDRFFAERPEGSVSTLKIQRTQQEDSAVYLCASSLALMVSPIYGYTFGSGTRLTVV.

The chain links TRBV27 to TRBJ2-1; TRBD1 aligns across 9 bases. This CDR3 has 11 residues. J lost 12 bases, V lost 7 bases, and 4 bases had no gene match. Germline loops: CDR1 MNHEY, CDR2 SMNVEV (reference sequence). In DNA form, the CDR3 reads TGTGCCAGCACCCGACAGGGGGGGCAGTTCTTC. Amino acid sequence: CASTRQGGQFF.

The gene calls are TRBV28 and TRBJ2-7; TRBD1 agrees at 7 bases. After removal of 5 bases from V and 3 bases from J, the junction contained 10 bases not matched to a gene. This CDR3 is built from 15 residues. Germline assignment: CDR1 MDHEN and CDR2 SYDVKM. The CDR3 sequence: CASSALTGAGYEQYF. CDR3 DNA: TGTGCCAGCAGTGCCCTCACAGGGGCGGGCTACGAGCAGTACTTC. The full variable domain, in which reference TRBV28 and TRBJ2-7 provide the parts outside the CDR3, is DVKVTQSSRYLVKRTGEKVFLECVQDMDHENMFWYRQDPGLGLRLIYFSYDVKMKEKGDIPEGYSVSREKKERFSLILESASTNQTSMYLCASSALTGAGYEQYFGPGTRLTVT.

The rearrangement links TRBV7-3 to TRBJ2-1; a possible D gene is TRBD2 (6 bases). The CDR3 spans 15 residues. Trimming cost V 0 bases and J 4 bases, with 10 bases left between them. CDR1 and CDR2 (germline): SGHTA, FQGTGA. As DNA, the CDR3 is TGTGCCAGCAGCTTAACCGGGAGTTCGTACAATGAGCAGTTCTTC. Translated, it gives CASSLTGSSYNEQFF.

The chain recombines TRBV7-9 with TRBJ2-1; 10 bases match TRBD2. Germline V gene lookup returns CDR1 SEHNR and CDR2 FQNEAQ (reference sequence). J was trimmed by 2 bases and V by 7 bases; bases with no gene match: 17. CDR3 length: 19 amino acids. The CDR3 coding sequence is TGTGCCAGCACCCCAGGGAGGCTAGCGGGAGCTATAACCTACAATGAGCAGTTCTTC. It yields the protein CASTPGRLAGAITYNEQFF. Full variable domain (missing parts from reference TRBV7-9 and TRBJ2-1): DTGVSQNPRHKITKRGQNVTFRCDPISEHNRLYWYRQTLGQGPEFLTYFQNEAQLEKSRLLSDRFSAERPKGSFSTLEIQRTEQGDSAMYLCASTPGRLAGAITYNEQFFGPGTRLTVL.

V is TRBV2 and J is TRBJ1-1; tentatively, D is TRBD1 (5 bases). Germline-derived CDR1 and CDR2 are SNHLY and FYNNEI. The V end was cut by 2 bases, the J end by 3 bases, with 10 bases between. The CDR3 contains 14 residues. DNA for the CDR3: TGTGCCAGCAGTGAATCTGGAGGGGACACTGAAGCTTTCTTT. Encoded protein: CASSESGGDTEAFF.

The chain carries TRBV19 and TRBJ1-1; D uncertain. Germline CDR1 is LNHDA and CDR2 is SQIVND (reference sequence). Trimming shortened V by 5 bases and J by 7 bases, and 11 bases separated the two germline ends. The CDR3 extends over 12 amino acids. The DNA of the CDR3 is TGTGCCAGTAGTGGGAGGAAAAGTGAAGCTTTCTTT. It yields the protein CASSGRKSEAFF.

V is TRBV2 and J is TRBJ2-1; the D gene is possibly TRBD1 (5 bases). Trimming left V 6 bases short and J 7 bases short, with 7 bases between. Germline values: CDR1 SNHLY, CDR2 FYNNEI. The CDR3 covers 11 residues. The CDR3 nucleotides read TGTGCCAGCAGGGGGCCGAATGAGCAGTTCTTC. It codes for CASRGPNEQFF. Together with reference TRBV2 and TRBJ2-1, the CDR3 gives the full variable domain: EPEVTQTPSHQVTQMGQEVILRCVPISNHLYFYWYRQILGQKVEFLVSFYNNEISEKSEIFDDQFSVERPDGSNFTLKIRSTKLEDSAMYFCASRGPNEQFFGPGTRLTVL.